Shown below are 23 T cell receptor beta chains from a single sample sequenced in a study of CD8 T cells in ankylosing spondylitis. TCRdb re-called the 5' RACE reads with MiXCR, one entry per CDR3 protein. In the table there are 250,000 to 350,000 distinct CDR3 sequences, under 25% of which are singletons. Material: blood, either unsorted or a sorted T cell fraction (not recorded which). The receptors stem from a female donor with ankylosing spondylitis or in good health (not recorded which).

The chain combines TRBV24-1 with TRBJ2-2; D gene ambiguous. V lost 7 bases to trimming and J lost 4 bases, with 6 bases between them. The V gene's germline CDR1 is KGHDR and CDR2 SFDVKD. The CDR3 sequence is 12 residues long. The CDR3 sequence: CATRSLTGELFF. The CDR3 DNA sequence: TGTGCCACCAGGTCCCTCACCGGGGAGCTGTTTTTT.

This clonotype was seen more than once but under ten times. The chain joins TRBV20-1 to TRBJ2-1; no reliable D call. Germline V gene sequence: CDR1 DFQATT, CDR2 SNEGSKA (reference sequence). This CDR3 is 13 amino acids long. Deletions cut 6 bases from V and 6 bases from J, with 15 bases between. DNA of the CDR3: TGCAGTGCCGAAGGCGAATGGGGCAATGAGCAGTTCTTC. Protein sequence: CSAEGEWGNEQFF.

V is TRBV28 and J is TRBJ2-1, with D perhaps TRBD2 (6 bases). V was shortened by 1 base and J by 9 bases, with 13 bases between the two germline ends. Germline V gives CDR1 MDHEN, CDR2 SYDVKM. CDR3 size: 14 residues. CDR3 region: CASSLYRTTGEQFF. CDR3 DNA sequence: TGTGCCAGCAGTTTATATCGGACTACGGGTGAGCAGTTCTTC.

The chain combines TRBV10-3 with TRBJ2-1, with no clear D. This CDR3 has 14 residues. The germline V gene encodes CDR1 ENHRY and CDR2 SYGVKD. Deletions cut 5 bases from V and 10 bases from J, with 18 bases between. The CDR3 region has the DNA TGTGCCATCAGTTCTCAAACTCCGTCGGGCGAGCAGTTCTTC. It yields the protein CAISSQTPSGEQFF.

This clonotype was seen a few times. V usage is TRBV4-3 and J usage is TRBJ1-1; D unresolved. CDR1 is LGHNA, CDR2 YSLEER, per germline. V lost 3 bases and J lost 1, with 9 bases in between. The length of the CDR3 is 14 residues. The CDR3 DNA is TGCGCCAGCAGCCACCAGACACAGAACACTGAAGCTTTCTTT. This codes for CASSHQTQNTEAFF.

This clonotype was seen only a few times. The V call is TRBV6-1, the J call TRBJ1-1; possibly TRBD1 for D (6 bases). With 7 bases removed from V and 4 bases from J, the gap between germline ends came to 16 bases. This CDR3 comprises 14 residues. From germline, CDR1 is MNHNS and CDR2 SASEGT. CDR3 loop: CASNRYRESTEAFF. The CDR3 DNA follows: TGTGCCAGCAACAGGTACAGGGAATCCACTGAAGCTTTCTTT.

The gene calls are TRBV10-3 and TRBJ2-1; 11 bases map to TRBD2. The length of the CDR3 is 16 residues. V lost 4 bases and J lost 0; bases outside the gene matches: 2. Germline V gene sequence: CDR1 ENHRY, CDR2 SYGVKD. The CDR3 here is CAISGTSGSSYNEQFF. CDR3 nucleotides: TGTGCCATCAGTGGAACTAGCGGGAGCTCCTACAATGAGCAGTTCTTC.

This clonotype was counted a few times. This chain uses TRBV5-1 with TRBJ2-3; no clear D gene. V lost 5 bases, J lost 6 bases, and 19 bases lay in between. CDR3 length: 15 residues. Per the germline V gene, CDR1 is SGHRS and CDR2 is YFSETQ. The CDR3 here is CASSPAQPSADTQYF. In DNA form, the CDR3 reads TGCGCCAGCAGTCCCGCGCAACCATCCGCGGATACGCAGTATTTT.

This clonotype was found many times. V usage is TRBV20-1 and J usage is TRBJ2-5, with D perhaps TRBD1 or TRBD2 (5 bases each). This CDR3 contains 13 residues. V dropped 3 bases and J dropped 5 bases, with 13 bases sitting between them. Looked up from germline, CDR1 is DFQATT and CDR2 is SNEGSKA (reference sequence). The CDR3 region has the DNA TGCAGTGCTAGTGGGACGGTCACCGAGACCCAGTACTTC. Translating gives CSASGTVTETQYF.

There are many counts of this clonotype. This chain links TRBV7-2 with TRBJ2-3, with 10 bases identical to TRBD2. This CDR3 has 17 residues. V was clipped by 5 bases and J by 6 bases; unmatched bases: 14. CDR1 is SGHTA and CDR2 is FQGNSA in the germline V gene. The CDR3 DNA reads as TGTGCCAGCAGCCCGAGGACTAGCGGAAATGGACGGGATACGCAGTATTTT. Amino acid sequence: CASSPRTSGNGRDTQYF.

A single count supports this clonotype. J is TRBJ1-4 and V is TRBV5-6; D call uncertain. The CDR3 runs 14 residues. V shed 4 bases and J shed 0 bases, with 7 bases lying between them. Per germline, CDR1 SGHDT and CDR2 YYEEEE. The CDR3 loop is CASSIYSTNEKLFF. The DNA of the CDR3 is TGTGCCAGCAGCATATACTCAACTAATGAAAAACTGTTTTTT.

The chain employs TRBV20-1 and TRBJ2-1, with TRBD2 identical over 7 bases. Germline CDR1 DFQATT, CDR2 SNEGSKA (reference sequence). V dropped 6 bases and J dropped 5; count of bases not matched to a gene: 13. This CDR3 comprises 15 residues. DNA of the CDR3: TGCAGTGCCCCGGGGAGGGTAGCGGCCGACAATGAGCAGTTCTTC. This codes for CSAPGRVAADNEQFF.

As DNA, the CDR3 is TGCAGTGCTAGAGAAATCGGCAGGGTCTATAATTCACCCCTCCACTTT. As protein: CSAREIGRVYNSPLHF. The genes are TRBV20-1 and TRBJ1-6, with D perhaps matching TRBD1 (5 bases). CDR3 length: 16 amino acids. The V end lost 0 bases, the J end lost 3 bases, and 12 bases lay between the germline ends. Germline CDR1 and CDR2: DFQATT and SNEGSKA (reference sequence).

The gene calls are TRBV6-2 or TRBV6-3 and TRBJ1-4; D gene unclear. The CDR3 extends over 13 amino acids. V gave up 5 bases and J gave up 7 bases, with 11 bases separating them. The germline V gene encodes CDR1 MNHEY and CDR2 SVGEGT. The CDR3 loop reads CASSRGPGEKLFF. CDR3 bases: TGTGCCAGCAGTCGGGGTCCGGGTGAAAAACTGTTTTTT.

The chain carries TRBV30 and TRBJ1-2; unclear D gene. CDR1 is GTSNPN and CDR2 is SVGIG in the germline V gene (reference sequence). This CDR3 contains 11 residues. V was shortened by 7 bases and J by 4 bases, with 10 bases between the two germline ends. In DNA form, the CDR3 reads TGTGCCTCCGGCAGAGCCTATGGCTACACCTTC. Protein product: CASGRAYGYTF.

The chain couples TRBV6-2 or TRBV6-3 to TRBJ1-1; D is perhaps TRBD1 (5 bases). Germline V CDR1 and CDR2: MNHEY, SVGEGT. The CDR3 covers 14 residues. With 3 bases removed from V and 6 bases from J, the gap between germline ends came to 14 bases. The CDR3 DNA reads TGTGCCAGCAGTTATAGCGGGGGTAGGCCTGAAGCTTTCTTT. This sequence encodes CASSYSGGRPEAFF.

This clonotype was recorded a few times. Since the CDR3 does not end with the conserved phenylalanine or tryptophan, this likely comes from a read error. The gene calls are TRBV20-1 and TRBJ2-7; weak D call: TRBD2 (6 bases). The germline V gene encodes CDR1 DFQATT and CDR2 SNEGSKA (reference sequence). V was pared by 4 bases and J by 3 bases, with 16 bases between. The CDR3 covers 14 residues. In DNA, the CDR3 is TGCAGTGCTACCCGGAGGGACTCTCACTACGAGCAGTACTTG. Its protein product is CSATRRDSHYEQYL.

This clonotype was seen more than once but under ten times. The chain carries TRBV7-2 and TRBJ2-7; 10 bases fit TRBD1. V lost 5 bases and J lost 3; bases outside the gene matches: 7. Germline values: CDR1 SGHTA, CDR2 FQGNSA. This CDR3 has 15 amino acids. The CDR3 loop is CASSRRQGAVYEQYF. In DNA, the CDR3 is TGTGCCAGCAGCCGCAGACAGGGGGCGGTCTACGAGCAGTACTTC.

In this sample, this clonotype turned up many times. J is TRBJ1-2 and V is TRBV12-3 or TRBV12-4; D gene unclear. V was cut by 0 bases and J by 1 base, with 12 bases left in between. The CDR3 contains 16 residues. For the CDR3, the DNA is TGTGCCAGCAGTTTAGCGCGAGGGCTTCTTAACTATGGCTACACCTTC. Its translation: CASSLARGLLNYGYTF.

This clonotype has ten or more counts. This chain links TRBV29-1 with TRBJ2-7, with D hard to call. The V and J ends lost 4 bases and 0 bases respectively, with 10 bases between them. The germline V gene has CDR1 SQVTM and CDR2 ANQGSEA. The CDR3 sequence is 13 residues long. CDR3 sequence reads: CSVGNRASYEQYF. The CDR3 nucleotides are TGCAGCGTTGGTAATCGGGCCTCCTACGAGCAGTACTTC.

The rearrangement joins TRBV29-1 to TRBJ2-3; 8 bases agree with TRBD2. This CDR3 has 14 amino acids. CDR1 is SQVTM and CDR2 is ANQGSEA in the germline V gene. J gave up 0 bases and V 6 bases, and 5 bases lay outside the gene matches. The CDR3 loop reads CSVWTSPSTDTQYF. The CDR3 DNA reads TGCAGCGTCTGGACTAGCCCCAGCACAGATACGCAGTATTTT.

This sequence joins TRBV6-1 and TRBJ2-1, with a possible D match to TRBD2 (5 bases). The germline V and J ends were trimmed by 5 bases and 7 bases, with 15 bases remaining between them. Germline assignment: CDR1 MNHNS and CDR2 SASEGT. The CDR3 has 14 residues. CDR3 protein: CASSHNQLENEQFF. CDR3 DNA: TGTGCCAGCAGTCATAATCAACTAGAAAATGAGCAGTTCTTC.

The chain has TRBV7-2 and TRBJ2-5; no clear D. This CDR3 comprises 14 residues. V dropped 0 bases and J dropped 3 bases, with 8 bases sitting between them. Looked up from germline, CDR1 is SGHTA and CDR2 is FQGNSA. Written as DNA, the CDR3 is TGTGCCAGCAGCTTAGCCTCGTACAAAGAGACCCAGTACTTC. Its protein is CASSLASYKETQYF.